This T cell receptor (beta chain) derives from a study of graft-versus-host responses after intestinal transplantation. Study-level background: Induction with anti-thymocyte globulin, then tacrolimus and steroids for around three years, was given to all recipients. Findings and caveats of the study: GvH clones appeared in recipient marrow, some first in ileum or blood.

The protocol was immunoSEQ multiplex PCR, while the TCRdb copy is restricted to in-frame clones and leaves out a portion. Counted here are tens of thousands of clones, over 80% occurring once; the ten biggest clones make up approximately 5.6%. This clone was recorded a few times. Its antigen is not identified. Germline V CDR1 and CDR2: MNHNS, SASEGT. The V gene lost 0 bases and the J gene lost 3 bases, with 6 bases spanning the gap. The CDR3 length is 13 residues. The chain recombines TRBV6-1 with TRBJ2-7; D gene unclear. The specimen comprised unstimulated CD8+ T cells sorted from spleen or lymph node cells, sampled before intestinal transplant. This sequence was found in a human donor who received an intestinal transplant. The CDR3 sequence is CASSEANSYEQYF. The CDR3 bases are TGTGCCAGCAGTGAAGCAAACAGCTACGAGCAGTACTTC.